Each of the 12 T cell receptor beta chains below was sequenced from the same sample in a study of T cells in tuberculosis (dated by TCRdb to 2016 to 2019). The library was made by the immunoSEQ multiplex PCR assay. TCRdb took this table from immuneACCESS and kept in-frame rearrangements with V and J called. Such tables lack part of the clones; where checked against another copy, unresolved V genes explain under half of the gap, and the rest is unexplained. In this sample the table shows under 35,000 clones, roughly 94% of which occur a single time. Clones ranked in the top ten supply approximately 8% of the sample. Specimen: PBMCs. The receptor set was obtained from a donor aged 10 to 29 with latent tuberculosis or without tuberculosis infection.

The table lists this clone with a count of one. V usage is TRBV28 and J usage is TRBJ1-4; 9 nucleotides align to TRBD1. Trimming cost V 6 bases and J 0 bases; bases outside gene matches: 8. Germline CDR1 MDHEN, CDR2 SYDVKM. This CDR3 region has 17 residues. The CDR3 is CASSLADRGATNEKLFF. The CDR3 region has the DNA TGTGCCAGCAGCCTAGCGGACAGGGGAGCAACTAATGAAAAACTGTTTTTT.

V is TRBV29-1 and J is TRBJ2-5; 8 nucleotides agree with TRBD1. Germline trimming cut 4 bases from V and 3 bases from J; bases unmatched to any gene: 1. The germline V gene has CDR1 SQVTM and CDR2 ANQGSEA. The length of the CDR3 is 12 residues. The CDR3 DNA follows: TGCAGCGTTGGACAGGGGAAAGAGACCCAGTACTTC. As protein: CSVGQGKETQYF.

The chain employs TRBV2 and TRBJ2-2; no clear D. V gave up 5 bases and J gave up 7 bases, with 14 bases separating them. The CDR3 contains 14 residues. Germline-derived CDR1 and CDR2 are SNHLY and FYNNEI. The CDR3 bases are TGTGCCAGCAGTCCTCGTCACCGAGACGGGGAGCTGTTTTTT. Amino acids: CASSPRHRDGELFF.

The chain is built from TRBV6-1 and TRBJ1-5; no reliable D call. The ends were cut back, 2 bases at V and 0 bases at J, with 5 bases in the middle. Germline V lookup: CDR1 MNHNS, CDR2 SASEGT. The CDR3 spans 14 residues. CDR3 sequence: CASSEPSSNQPQHF. The CDR3 region has the DNA TGTGCCAGCAGTGAACCGAGTAGCAATCAGCCCCAGCATTTT.

This chain uses TRBV10-3 with TRBJ2-5, with 8 bases matching TRBD1. The CDR3 is made up of 14 amino acids. V dropped 4 bases and J dropped 5; count of bases not matched to a gene: 6. Looked up from germline, CDR1 is ENHRY and CDR2 is SYGVKD. In nucleotides, the CDR3 is TGTGCCATCAGTGGACAGGGGAGTGGGGAGACCCAGTACTTC. This translates into CAISGQGSGETQYF.

The chain uses TRBV30 and TRBJ1-3; the D gene is possibly TRBD1 (5 bases). Trimming took off 0 bases at V and 1 base at J, with 13 bases between the two ends. Germline lookup yields CDR1 GTSNPN and CDR2 SVGIG (reference sequence). The CDR3 runs to 16 residues. The CDR3 region is CAWSVSGGGSGNTIYF. As DNA, the CDR3 is TGTGCCTGGAGTGTTTCCGGGGGGGGGTCTGGAAACACCATATATTTT.

This chain uses TRBV6-5 with TRBJ2-1, with 12 bases lining up with TRBD2. Looked up from germline, CDR1 is MNHEY and CDR2 is SVGAGI. This CDR3 is built from 16 residues. J lost 4 bases, V lost 2 bases, and 3 bases had no gene match. In nucleotides, the CDR3 is TGTGCCAGCAGTTACCCCGGACTAGCGGGATACAATGAGCAGTTCTTC. This translates into CASSYPGLAGYNEQFF.

The chain employs TRBV5-4 and TRBJ1-2; 7 bases fit TRBD1. Per germline, CDR1 SGHNT and CDR2 YYREEE (reference sequence). This CDR3 has 19 amino acids. The trim removed 4 bases at V and 3 bases at J, leaving 21 bases unmatched. DNA of the CDR3: TGTGCCAGCAGCCAAATGGCCCTAAAGGGGGCTCACCCCTACTATGGCTACACCTTC. This codes for CASSQMALKGAHPYYGYTF.

The chain recombines TRBV13 with TRBJ2-5; TRBD1 aligns across 12 bases. V was clipped by 4 bases and J by 8 bases; unmatched bases: 5. Germline CDR1 is PRHDT and CDR2 is FYEKMQ (reference sequence). The CDR3 runs 14 residues. The CDR3 spells CASSWGQGARTQYF. CDR3 sequence (DNA): TGTGCCAGCAGCTGGGGACAGGGGGCTAGAACCCAGTACTTC.

The chain joins TRBV11-2 to TRBJ2-3, with D possibly matching TRBD1 (5 bases). Trimming left V 3 bases short and J 3 bases short, with 7 bases between. Germline-derived CDR1 and CDR2 are SGHAT and FQNNGV. The CDR3 has 13 amino acids. The DNA of the CDR3 is TGTGCCAGCAGCTTCACAGGTACAGATACGCAGTATTTT. Translating gives CASSFTGTDTQYF.

J is TRBJ2-5 and V is TRBV28; 8 bases are a match to TRBD1. J was trimmed by 3 bases and V by 8 bases; bases with no gene match: 8. The CDR3 has 14 residues. Germline loops: CDR1 MDHEN, CDR2 SYDVKM. CDR3 region: CASRRTGLEETQYF. In DNA, the CDR3 is TGTGCCAGCCGAAGGACAGGGCTAGAAGAGACCCAGTACTTC.

The gene calls are TRBV14 and TRBJ2-7, with TRBD1 matching 9 bases. V trimming: 4 bases; J trimming: 6 bases; junction bases outside the gene matches: 4. In germline, CDR1 is SGHDN, CDR2 FVKESK. The CDR3 covers 13 residues. The CDR3: CASSLGTGTEQYF. DNA of the CDR3: TGTGCCAGCAGCCTTGGGACAGGGACCGAGCAGTACTTC.